This T cell receptor (beta chain) comes out of a study of prognosis after radiotherapy for stage I lung cancer. A word on this clonotype: Being one base from a much bigger clone, this may be a read error.

Germline CDR1 and CDR2: SGDLS and YYNGEE. This CDR3 comprises 13 residues. V lost 5 bases to trimming and J lost 0 bases, with 7 bases between them. Researchers used two-round multiplex PCR to amplify TCR beta CDR3 starting from genomic DNA. Primers specific to each TRBV and TRBJ gene drove first-round PCR. TCRdb itself ran the multiplex PCR reads through MiXCR, one entry per CDR3 protein. The profile shows 20,000 to 25,000 distinct CDR3 sequences, around 40% of them singletons. The chain couples TRBV9 to TRBJ2-3; no clear D. Sequencing was performed on PBMCs, taken before or after stereotactic body radiation therapy (not recorded which). This TCR derives from a donor at least 50 years old with non-small cell lung cancer. The CDR3 sequence is CASRVTSTDTQYF. Here the CDR3 DNA reads TGTGCCAGCAGGGTGACTAGCACAGATACGCAGTATTTT.